The rows below give T cell receptor beta chains drawn from one sample of a study of beta chain features in type 1 diabetes. Assay used: immunoSEQ multiplex PCR; TCRdb lists only in-frame clones, some missing. The table lists about 650,000 clones, 9.5% to 15% of them singletons. Sequences were obtained from naive CD4+ T cells from blood. All receptors derive from a young man with type 1 diabetes. The CDR3 runs from the conserved cysteine through the conserved F or W.

cdr3_aa v_call
CACPARTGNEKLFF TRBV30
CSAWRQGSDTQYF TRBV29-1
CASSQAAGVSPLHF TRBV14
CASSQGVGTAGNTIYF TRBV4-3
CSSSLEKITVNTEAFF TRBV4-2
CASSPGQPGEKLFF TRBV4-3
CASSLAGSYEQYF TRBV5-1
CASRVEAGAYGYTF TRBV5-1
CATSTYSGTETEQYF TRBV15
CASTRWQGQNGELFF TRBV14
CASSSHGSGQVGGYTF TRBV27
CASSAGGQSYEQYF TRBV2
CASSRQGYSNQPQHF TRBV9
CASSKLAGPYNEQFF TRBV19
CASSYSSAGAGDTQYF TRBV6-6
CASSDRTGFAEQYF TRBV7-2
CASSYQGQGYNEQFF TRBV6-6
CASSWASPQETQYF TRBV27
CASSYSRLAKNIQYF TRBV6-5
CASMGFLEQYF TRBV28
CASAPRSDRKSYTF TRBV19
CASSLPLRTGELFF TRBV11-3
CGAARGDWDEQFF TRBV30
CASSILSGVRPREQYF TRBV7-2
CASSSRQTASYEQYF TRBV13
CASSLAWLAGVETQYF TRBV7-2
CATAGQGGETQYF TRBV15
CASSLDGNYGYTF TRBV5-4
CASSRGGSTDTQYF TRBV5-1
CASSLDMGRSGTEAFF TRBV5-1
CASSPFREGLNTGELFF TRBV14
CASSMWDGQETQYF TRBV7-9
CASSDGRGRGHDYGYTF TRBV2
CASSLLTSTTTDTQYF TRBV14
CASSLPRLGYQETQYF TRBV14
CASSHGQLQETQYF TRBV9
CATSRDKGVEETQYF TRBV15
CASSLAGSGGTDTQYF TRBV7-2
CSVQTGGSGANVLTF TRBV29-1
CASSQRFLGGGYTGELFF TRBV27
CSATGGPETQYF TRBV29-1
CASSLGLAGVYNEQFF TRBV7-9
CASSLAANSYNEQFF TRBV7-7
CASTVLGLAVPNYEQYF TRBV21-1
CASSLSTGNYGYTF TRBV27
CASSLDGTGELFF TRBV11-2
CASSLESTDTQYF TRBV6-6
CSVTWGRDEQYF TRBV29-1
CASSFGYRGSTGELFF TRBV5-1
CASSQDPGQGFYEQYF TRBV4-3
CASSIRGITDTQYF TRBV19
CASNNGEVQPQHF TRBV2
CASSQDRTSGGLQETQYF TRBV4-2
CASARGQGTEETQYF TRBV12-5
CASSPGLEFYEQYF TRBV28
CASSRIPGHTYEQYF TRBV14
CAISESGWDYGYTF TRBV10-3
CASSETSSYNEQFF TRBV25-1
CAISGTSGDLLETQYF TRBV10-3
CASSLGGQLNYGYTF TRBV5-4